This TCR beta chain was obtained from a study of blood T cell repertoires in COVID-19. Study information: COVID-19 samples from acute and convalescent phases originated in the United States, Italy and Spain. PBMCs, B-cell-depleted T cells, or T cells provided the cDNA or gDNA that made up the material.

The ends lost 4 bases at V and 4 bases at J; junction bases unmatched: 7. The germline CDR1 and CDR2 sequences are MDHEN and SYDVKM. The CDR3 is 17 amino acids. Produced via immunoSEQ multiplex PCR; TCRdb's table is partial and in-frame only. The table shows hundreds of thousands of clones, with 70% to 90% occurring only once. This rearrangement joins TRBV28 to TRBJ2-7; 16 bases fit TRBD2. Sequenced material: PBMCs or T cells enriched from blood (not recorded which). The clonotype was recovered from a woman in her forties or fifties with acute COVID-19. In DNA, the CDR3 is TGTGCCAGCAGTTCCGGGACTAGCGGGAGGGGACGTTACGAGCAGTACTTC. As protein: CASSSGTSGRGRYEQYF.